This entry lists 20 T cell receptor beta chains sequenced from one sample in a study of cytotoxic CD8 clonotypes in ibrutinib-treated CLL. Here immunoSEQ multiplex PCR was the method, and the copy in TCRdb shows in-frame clones only, minus some. Of some 140,000 clones in the sample, 79% were seen once. Sequencing used PBMCs, obtained after 12 months of ibrutinib treatment. Source of these receptors: a human donor with chronic lymphocytic leukemia.

This chain links TRBV7-2 with TRBJ2-2, with 8 bases identical to TRBD1. The V and J ends lost 1 base and 5 bases, in that order; junction bases with no gene match: 6. The CDR3 consists of 16 residues. Per germline, CDR1 SGHTA and CDR2 FQGNSA. CDR3 sequence: CASSLGRTGWTGELFF. The CDR3 coding sequence is TGTGCCAGCAGCTTAGGCCGGACAGGGTGGACCGGGGAGCTGTTTTTT. Together with reference TRBV7-2 and TRBJ2-2, the CDR3 gives the full variable domain: GAGVSQSPSNKVTEKGKDVELRCDPISGHTALYWYRQSLGQGLEFLIYFQGNSAPDKSGLPSDRFSAERTGGSVSTLTIQRTQQEDSAVYLCASSLGRTGWTGELFFGEGSRLTVL.

The chain employs TRBV5-1 and TRBJ1-3; D is uncertain. V shed 1 base and J shed 4 bases, with 9 bases lying between them. In germline, CDR1 is SGHRS, CDR2 YFSETQ. This CDR3 spans 14 amino acids. The CDR3 sequence: CASSLSGEGNTIYF. The CDR3 DNA reads TGCGCCAGCAGCTTGTCAGGAGAGGGAAACACCATATATTTT.

This clone appeared a single time. V is TRBV19 and J is TRBJ2-5; 9 bases are a match to TRBD2. Germline CDR1 is LNHDA and CDR2 is SQIVND (reference sequence). The V segment lost 3 bases and the J segment 4 bases; nucleotides outside the gene matches: 6. The CDR3 is 15 residues long. The CDR3 region has the DNA TGTGCCAGTAGTATTGCGGGAGGGCAGGTAGAGACCCAGTACTTC. Protein: CASSIAGGQVETQYF.

This chain links TRBV5-4 with TRBJ2-2; 7 bases match TRBD1. V gave up 0 bases and J gave up 3 bases; unmatched junction bases: 2. Germline CDR1 is SGHNT and CDR2 is YYREEE (reference sequence). The CDR3 is made up of 15 amino acids. The CDR3 DNA reads TGTGCCAGCAGCTTGGACGGGACAGACACCGGGGAGCTGTTTTTT. Protein sequence: CASSLDGTDTGELFF.

The chain uses TRBV5-1 and TRBJ1-1; perhaps TRBD1 as D (5 bases). V shed 5 bases and J shed 1 base, with 9 bases lying between them. Germline V CDR1 and CDR2: SGHRS, YFSETQ. The CDR3 is made up of 13 amino acids. The chain's CDR3 is CASRPGTNTEAFF. For the CDR3, the DNA is TGCGCCAGCAGGCCGGGGACGAACACTGAAGCTTTCTTT.

J is TRBJ2-1 and V is TRBV11-2; unclear D gene. The CDR3 spans 18 residues. Germline lookup yields CDR1 SGHAT and CDR2 FQNNGV. V lost 2 bases and J 0 bases, leaving 17 bases between the germline ends. CDR3 sequence: CASSLPLWNWSSYNEQFF. The CDR3 region has the DNA TGTGCCAGCAGCTTACCCTTGTGGAACTGGAGCTCCTACAATGAGCAGTTCTTC.

The table lists this clone with a few counts. V and J are TRBV7-9 and TRBJ2-2; 10 bases are shared with TRBD1. The CDR3 contains 15 residues. Germline lookup yields CDR1 SEHNR and CDR2 FQNEAQ (reference sequence). V shed 5 bases and J 4 bases; nucleotides not matched to a gene: 4. The CDR3 spells CASSLRTGGTGELFF. The CDR3 DNA reads TGTGCCAGCAGCCTCCGGACAGGGGGCACCGGGGAGCTGTTTTTT. The complete variable domain, with remaining parts taken from reference TRBV7-9 and TRBJ2-2, reads DTGVSQNPRHKITKRGQNVTFRCDPISEHNRLYWYRQTLGQGPEFLTYFQNEAQLEKSRLLSDRFSAERPKGSFSTLEIQRTEQGDSAMYLCASSLRTGGTGELFFGEGSRLTVL.

In its sample, this clone was seen once. The V call is TRBV2, the J call TRBJ2-1, with 7 bases identical to TRBD2. Trimming cost V 2 bases and J 3 bases; bases outside gene matches: 7. This CDR3 contains 16 residues. CDR1 and CDR2 from the germline V gene are SNHLY and FYNNEI. CDR3 region: CASSESAGGSYNEQFF. The CDR3 DNA reads as TGTGCCAGCAGTGAATCGGCGGGCGGGAGCTACAATGAGCAGTTCTTC.

V gene TRBV7-2 combines with J gene TRBJ2-3; 8 bases fit TRBD1. The V gene's germline CDR1 is SGHTA and CDR2 FQGNSA. The CDR3 is made up of 14 amino acids. J lost 6 bases, V lost 5 bases, and 7 bases had no gene match. CDR3 protein: CASSLTQGADTQYF. The CDR3 DNA sequence: TGTGCCAGCAGCCTAACCCAGGGGGCGGATACGCAGTATTTT.

The chain employs TRBV18 and TRBJ1-1; TRBD1 agrees at 7 bases. CDR1 and CDR2 (germline): KGHSH, LQKENI. The CDR3 has 15 residues. V was pared by 6 bases and J by 4 bases, with 11 bases of the junction left unmatched. The CDR3: CASSPNTGVATEAFF. In DNA form, the CDR3 reads TGTGCCAGCTCTCCCAATACAGGGGTTGCCACTGAAGCTTTCTTT.

V is TRBV4-3 and J is TRBJ2-3, with TRBD1 as a possible D gene (6 bases). Between the trimmed V and J ends, which lost 1 base and 1 base, there was a span of 18 bases. Per the germline V gene, CDR1 is LGHNA and CDR2 is YSLEER. The CDR3 contains 18 residues. The CDR3 DNA follows: TGCGCCAGCAGCCAAGTTTTGGGGGCCACGGTAGGCACAGATACGCAGTATTTT. This encodes CASSQVLGATVGTDTQYF.

This chain uses TRBV7-9 with TRBJ1-1, with TRBD1 identical over 7 bases. This CDR3 region has 14 residues. The germline V gene has CDR1 SEHNR and CDR2 FQNEAQ (reference sequence). The ends lost 8 bases at V and 1 base at J; junction bases unmatched: 7. CDR3 sequence reads: CASLQDRSNTEAFF. In DNA form, the CDR3 reads TGTGCCAGCCTACAGGACAGGTCGAACACTGAAGCTTTCTTT.

This chain connects TRBV7-6 to TRBJ2-7; tentatively, D is TRBD2 (7 bases). Trimming removed 5 bases from V and 6 bases from J, with 14 bases in between. The germline CDR1 and CDR2 sequences are SGHVS and FNYEAQ. The CDR3 is 13 amino acids. The CDR3 here is CASSARGAFEQYF. The CDR3 DNA sequence: TGTGCCAGCAGCGCACGGGGGGCTTTCGAGCAGTACTTC.

In this sample, this clone turned up a few times. The V gene is TRBV10-3, the J gene TRBJ2-7; TRBD2 matches 9 bases. The CDR3 runs to 16 residues. Germline V gene sequence: CDR1 ENHRY, CDR2 SYGVKD. V lost 0 bases to trimming and J lost 1 base; unmatched junction nucleotides: 4. CDR3 loop: CAISESSSGTSYEQYF. The CDR3 DNA reads as TGTGCCATCAGTGAGTCTTCTAGCGGGACGTCCTACGAGCAGTACTTC.

The chain couples TRBV14 to TRBJ2-1; D is unresolved. V was trimmed by 2 bases and J by 1 base, leaving 6 bases between them. Germline-derived CDR1 and CDR2 are SGHDN and FVKESK. The CDR3 extends over 14 amino acids. CDR3 in amino acids: CASSQYRSYNEQFF. The CDR3 DNA reads as TGTGCCAGCAGCCAATATCGGTCCTACAATGAGCAGTTCTTC.

A few counts support this clone. V usage is TRBV30 and J usage is TRBJ1-3, with no clear D. The CDR3 loop spans 11 amino acids. Germline V gene data show CDR1 as GTSNPN and CDR2 as SVGIG (reference sequence). The ends were cut back, 4 bases at V and 4 bases at J, with 5 bases in the middle. In DNA form, the CDR3 reads TGTGCCTGGACAGAAGGAAACACCATATATTTT. It specifies CAWTEGNTIYF. Full variable domain (rest looked up from reference TRBV30 and TRBJ1-3): SQTIHQWPATLVQPVGSPLSLECTVEGTSNPNLYWYRQAAGRGLQLLFYSVGIGQISSEVPQNLSASRPQDRQFILSSKKLLLSDSGFYLCAWTEGNTIYFGEGSWLTVV.

The genes are TRBV4-1 and TRBJ2-2; TRBD2 matches at 10 bases. V lost 3 bases, J lost 1 base, and 5 bases stayed unmatched. Germline lookup yields CDR1 MGHRA and CDR2 YSYEKL. The CDR3 extends over 17 amino acids. The CDR3 DNA reads as TGCGCCAGCAGCCAGGTACTAGCGGGGTGGAACACCGGGGAGCTGTTTTTT. Translating gives CASSQVLAGWNTGELFF.

The V gene is TRBV6-6, the J gene TRBJ1-5; a weak D match, TRBD1 (5 bases). The CDR3 runs 15 residues. V was shortened by 0 bases and J by 7 bases, with 13 bases between the two germline ends. The germline gives CDR1 MNHNY, CDR2 SVGAGI (reference sequence). CDR3 loop: CASSYSYGEGQPQHF. CDR3 DNA sequence: TGTGCCAGCAGTTACTCTTACGGGGAGGGGCAGCCCCAGCATTTT.

This clone appeared a few times. V usage is TRBV11-2 and J usage is TRBJ2-5; D ambiguous. Germline-derived CDR1 and CDR2 are SGHAT and FQNNGV. V was clipped by 5 bases and J by 2 bases, with 9 bases between them. The CDR3 totals 13 residues. The CDR3 DNA is TGTGCCAGCAGCGTGAGGCTTCAAGAGACCCAGTACTTC. It specifies CASSVRLQETQYF.

With regard to this clone: An end of the junction does not agree with germline; a read error may underlie this. V is TRBV7-7 and J is TRBJ2-2; unclear D gene. The CDR3 runs 13 residues. Looked up from germline, CDR1 is SSHAT and CDR2 is FNYEAQ (reference sequence). In DNA form, the CDR3 reads TGTGCTAGCAGCCCGTACTACGGGCGTGAGCTGTTTTTT. Translated: CASSPYYGRELFF.